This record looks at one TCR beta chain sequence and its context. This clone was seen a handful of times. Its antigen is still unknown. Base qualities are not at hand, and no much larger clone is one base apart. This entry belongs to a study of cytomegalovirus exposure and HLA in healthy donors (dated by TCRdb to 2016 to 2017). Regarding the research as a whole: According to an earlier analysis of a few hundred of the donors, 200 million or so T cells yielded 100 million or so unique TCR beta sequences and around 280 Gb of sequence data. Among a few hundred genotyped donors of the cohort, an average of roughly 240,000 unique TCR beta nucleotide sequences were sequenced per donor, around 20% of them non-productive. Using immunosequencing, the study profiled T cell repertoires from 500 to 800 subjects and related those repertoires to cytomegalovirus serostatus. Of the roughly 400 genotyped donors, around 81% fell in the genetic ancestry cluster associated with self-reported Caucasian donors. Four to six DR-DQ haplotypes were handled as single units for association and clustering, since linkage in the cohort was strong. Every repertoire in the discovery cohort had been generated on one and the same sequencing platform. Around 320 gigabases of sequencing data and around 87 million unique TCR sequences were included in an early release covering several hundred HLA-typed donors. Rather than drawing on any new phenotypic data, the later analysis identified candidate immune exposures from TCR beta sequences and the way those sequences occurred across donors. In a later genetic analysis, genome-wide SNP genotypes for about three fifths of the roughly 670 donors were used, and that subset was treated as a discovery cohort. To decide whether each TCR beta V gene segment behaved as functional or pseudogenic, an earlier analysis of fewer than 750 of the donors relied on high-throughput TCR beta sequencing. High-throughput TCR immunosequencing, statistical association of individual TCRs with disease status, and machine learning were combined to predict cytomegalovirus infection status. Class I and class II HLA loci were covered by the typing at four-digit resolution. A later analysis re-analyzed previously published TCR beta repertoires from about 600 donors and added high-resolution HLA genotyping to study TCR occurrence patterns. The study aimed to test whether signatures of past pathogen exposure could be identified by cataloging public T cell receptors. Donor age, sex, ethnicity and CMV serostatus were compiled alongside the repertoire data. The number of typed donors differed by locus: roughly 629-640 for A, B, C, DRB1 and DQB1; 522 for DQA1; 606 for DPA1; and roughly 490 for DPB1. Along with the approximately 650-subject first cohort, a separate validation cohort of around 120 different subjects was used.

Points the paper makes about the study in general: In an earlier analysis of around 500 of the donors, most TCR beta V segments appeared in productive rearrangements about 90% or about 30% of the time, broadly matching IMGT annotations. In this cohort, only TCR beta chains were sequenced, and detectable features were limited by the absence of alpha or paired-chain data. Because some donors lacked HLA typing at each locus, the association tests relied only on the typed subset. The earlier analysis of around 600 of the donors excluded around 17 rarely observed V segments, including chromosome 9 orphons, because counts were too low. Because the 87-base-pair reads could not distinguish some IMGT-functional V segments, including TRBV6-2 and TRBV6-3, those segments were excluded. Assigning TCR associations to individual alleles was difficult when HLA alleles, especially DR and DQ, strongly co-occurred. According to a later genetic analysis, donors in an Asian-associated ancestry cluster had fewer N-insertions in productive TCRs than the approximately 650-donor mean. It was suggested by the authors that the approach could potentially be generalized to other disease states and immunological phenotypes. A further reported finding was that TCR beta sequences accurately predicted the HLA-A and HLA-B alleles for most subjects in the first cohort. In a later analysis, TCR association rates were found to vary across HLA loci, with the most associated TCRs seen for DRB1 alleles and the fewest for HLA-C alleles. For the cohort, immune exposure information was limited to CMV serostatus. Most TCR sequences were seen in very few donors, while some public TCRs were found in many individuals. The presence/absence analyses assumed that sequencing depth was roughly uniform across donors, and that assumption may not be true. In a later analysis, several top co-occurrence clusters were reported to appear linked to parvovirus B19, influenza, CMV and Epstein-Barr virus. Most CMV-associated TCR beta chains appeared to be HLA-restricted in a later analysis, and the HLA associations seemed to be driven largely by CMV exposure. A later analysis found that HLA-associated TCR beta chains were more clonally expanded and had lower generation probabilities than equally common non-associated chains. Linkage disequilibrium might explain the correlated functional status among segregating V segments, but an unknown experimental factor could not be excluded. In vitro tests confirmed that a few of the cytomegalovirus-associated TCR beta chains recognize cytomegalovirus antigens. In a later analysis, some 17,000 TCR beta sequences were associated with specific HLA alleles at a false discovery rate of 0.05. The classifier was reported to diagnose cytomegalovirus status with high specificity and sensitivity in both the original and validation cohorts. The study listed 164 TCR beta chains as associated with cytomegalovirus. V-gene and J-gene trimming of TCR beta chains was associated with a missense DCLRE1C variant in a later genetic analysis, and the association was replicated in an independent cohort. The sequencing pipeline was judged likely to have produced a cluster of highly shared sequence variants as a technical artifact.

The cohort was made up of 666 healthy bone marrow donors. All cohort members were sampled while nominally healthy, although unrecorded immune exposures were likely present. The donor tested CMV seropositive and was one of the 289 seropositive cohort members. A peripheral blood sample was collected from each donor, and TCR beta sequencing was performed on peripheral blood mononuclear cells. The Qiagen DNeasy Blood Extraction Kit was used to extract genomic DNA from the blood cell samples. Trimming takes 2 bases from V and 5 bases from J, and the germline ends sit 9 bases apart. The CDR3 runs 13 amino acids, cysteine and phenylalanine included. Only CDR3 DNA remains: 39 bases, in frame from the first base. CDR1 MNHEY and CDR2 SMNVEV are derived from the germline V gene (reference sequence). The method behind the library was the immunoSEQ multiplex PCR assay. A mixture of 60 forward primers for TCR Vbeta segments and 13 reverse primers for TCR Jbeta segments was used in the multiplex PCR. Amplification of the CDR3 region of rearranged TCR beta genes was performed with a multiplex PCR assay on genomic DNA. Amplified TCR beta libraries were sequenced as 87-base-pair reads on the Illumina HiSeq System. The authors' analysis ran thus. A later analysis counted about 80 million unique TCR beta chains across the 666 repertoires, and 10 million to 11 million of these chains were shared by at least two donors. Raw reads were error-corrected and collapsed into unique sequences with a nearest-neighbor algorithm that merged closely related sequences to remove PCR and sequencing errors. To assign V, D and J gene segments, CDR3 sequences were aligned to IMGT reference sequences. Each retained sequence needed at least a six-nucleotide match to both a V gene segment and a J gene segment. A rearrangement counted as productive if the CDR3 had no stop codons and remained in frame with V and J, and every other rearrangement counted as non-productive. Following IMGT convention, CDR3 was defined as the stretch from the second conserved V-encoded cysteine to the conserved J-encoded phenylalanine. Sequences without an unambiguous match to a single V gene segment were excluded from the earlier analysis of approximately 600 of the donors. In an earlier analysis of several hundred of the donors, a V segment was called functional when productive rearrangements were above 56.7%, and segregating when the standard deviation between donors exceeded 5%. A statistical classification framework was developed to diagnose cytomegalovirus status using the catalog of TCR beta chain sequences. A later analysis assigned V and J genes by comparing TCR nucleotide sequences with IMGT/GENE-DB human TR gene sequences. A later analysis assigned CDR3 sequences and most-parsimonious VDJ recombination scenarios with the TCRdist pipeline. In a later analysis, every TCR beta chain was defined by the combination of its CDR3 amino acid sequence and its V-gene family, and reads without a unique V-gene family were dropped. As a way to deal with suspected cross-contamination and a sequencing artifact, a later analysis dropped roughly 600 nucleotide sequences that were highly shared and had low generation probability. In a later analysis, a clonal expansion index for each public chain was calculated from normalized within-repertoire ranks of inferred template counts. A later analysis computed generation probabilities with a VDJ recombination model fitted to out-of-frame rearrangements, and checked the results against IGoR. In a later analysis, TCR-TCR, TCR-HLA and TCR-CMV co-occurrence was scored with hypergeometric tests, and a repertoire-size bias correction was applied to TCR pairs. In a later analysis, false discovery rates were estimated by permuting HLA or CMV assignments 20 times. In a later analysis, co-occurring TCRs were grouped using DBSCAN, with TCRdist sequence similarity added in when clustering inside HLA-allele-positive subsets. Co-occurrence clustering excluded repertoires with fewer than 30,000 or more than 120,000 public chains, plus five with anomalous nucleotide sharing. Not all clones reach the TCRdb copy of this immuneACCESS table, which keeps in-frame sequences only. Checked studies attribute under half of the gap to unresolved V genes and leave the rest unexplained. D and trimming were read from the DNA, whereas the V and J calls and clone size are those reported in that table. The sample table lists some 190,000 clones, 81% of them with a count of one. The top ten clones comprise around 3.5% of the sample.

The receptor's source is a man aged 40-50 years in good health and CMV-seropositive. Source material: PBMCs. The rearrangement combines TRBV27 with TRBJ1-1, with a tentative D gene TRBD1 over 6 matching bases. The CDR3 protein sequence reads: CASSLTGRTEAFF. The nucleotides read TGTGCCAGCAGTTTAACAGGGCGAACTGAAGCTTTCTTT.